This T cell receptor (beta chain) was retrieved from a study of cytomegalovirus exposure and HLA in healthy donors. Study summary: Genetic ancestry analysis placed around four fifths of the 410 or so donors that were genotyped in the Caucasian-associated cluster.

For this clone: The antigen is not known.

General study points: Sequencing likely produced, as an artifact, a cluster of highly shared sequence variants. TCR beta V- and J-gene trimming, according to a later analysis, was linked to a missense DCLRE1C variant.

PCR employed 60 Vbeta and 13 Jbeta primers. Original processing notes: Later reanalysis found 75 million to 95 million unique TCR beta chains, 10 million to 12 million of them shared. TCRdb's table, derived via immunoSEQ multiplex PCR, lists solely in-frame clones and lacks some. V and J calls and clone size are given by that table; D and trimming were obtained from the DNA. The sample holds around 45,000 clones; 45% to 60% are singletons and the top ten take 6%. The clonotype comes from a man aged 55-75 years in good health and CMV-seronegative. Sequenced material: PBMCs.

Written as DNA, the CDR3 is TGTGCCAGCAGCAGGTACACCGGACTGTCCGAGCAGTACTTC. Translating gives CASSRYTGLSEQYF. V usage is TRBV2 and J usage is TRBJ2-7, with D possibly TRBD2 on 5 matching bases. This CDR3 contains 14 residues. Germline-derived CDR1 and CDR2 are SNHLY and FYNNEI. V lost 6 bases to trimming and J lost 6 bases, with 18 bases between them.